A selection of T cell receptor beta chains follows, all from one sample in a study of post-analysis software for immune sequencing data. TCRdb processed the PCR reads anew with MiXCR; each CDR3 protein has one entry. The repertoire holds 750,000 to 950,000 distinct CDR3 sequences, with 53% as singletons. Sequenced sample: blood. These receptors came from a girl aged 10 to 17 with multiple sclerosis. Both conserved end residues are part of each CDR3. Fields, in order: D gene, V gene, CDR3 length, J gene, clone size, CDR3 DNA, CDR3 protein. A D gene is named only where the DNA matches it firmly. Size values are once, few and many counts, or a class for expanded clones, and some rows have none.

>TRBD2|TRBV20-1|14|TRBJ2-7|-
TGCAGTGCTAGAGGGACGGGGGGTGTGTACGAGCAGTACTTC
CSARGTGGVYEQYF
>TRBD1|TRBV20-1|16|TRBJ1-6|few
TGCAGTGCTCGCTTCGGGACAGGGTCCTATAATTCACCCCTCCACTTT
CSARFGTGSYNSPLHF
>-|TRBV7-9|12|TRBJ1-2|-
TGTGCCAGCAGCTTTCCAGGGAATGGCTACACCTTC
CASSFPGNGYTF
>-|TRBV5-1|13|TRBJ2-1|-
TGCGCCAGCAGCTTGGCCCTGGATTATGAGCAGTTCTTC
CASSLALDYEQFF
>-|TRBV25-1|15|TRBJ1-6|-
TGTGCCAGCAGTGAACCGACTGGGGGAATTTCACCCCTCCACTTT
CASSEPTGGISPLHF
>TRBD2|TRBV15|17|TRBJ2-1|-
TGTGCCACCAGCAGAGATCGCACGCTAGCGGGGTACAATGAGCAGTTCTTC
CATSRDRTLAGYNEQFF
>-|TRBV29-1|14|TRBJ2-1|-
TGCAGCGCCCCAGGGTACGGGGTGGCAAATGAGCAGTTCTTC
CSAPGYGVANEQFF
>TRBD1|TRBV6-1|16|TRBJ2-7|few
TGTGCCAGCTTGTTCTCCCCGGTGGACAGGCCCTACGAGCAGTACTTC
CASLFSPVDRPYEQYF
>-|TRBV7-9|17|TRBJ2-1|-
TGTGCCAGCAGCTTAGGGGGGTGGGGTGCATCCTACAATGAGCAGTTCTTC
CASSLGGWGASYNEQFF
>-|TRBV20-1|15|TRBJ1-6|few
TGCAGTGCCCGCCCTGGGAGCTCCTATAATTCACCCCTCCACTTT
CSARPGSSYNSPLHF
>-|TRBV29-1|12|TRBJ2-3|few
TGCAGCGCCTGGACCTCCCCAGATACGCAGTATTTT
CSAWTSPDTQYF
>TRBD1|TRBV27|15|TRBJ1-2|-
TGTGCCAGCAGTTTAGGGTCGCCAGGGGGCTATGGCTACACCTTC
CASSLGSPGGYGYTF
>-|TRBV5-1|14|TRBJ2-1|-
TGCGCCAGCAAAGTCGGACAGAATTACAATGAGCAGTTCTTC
CASKVGQNYNEQFF
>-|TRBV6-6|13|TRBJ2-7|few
TGTGCCAGCACTCTACAGGGGGGGGTGGAGCAGTACTTC
CASTLQGGVEQYF
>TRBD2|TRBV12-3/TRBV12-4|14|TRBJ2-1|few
TGTGCCAGTGGGCGGGAGGCTTCCTACAATGAGCAGTTCTTC
CASGREASYNEQFF
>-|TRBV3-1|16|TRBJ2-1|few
TGTGCCAGCAGCCAAGATGGGGCGGGGGCCCCCTCAAACAAGTTCTTC
CASSQDGAGAPSNKFF
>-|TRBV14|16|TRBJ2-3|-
TGTGCCAGCAGCCAATTTAGCAGGAGGGCCGCGGATACGCAGTATTTT
CASSQFSRRAADTQYF
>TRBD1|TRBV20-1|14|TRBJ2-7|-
TGCAGTGCTAGAGTGGGGGACAGGGGGAGCGAGCAGTACTTC
CSARVGDRGSEQYF
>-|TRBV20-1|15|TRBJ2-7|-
TGCAGTGCTAGAGACCCGGGGGCGAAGTCCTACGAGCAGTACTTC
CSARDPGAKSYEQYF
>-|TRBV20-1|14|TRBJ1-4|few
TGCAGTGCTTCCCTTGCGGCATCCGGTGAAAAACTGTTTTTT
CSASLAASGEKLFF
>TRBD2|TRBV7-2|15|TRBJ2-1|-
TGTGCCAGCAGCCGACTAGCGGGGGGGACAAATGAGCAGTTCTTC
CASSRLAGGTNEQFF
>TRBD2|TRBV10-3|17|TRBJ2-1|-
TGTGCCATCAGTGTGAGTTTTGGACTAGCGGAGAACAATGAGCAGTTCTTC
CAISVSFGLAENNEQFF
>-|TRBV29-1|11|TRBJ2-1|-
TGCAGCGTAGACGGGGGTACCGAGCAGTTCTTC
CSVDGGTEQFF
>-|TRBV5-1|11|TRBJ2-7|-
TGCGCCAGCAGCTATAACAATGAGCAGTACTTC
CASSYNNEQYF
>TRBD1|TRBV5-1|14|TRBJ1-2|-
TGCGCCAGCAGCCACCCGGGACAGAACTATGGCTACACCTTC
CASSHPGQNYGYTF
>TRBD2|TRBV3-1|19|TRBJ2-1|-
TGTGCCAGCACCGGCGCCGGGACTAGCGGGAGCCGGGATGGACATGAGCAGTTCTTC
CASTGAGTSGSRDGHEQFF
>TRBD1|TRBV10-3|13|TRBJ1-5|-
TGTGCCATCAGAGGACAGGCCAATCAGCCCCAGCATTTT
CAIRGQANQPQHF
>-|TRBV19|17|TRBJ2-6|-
TGTGCCAGTAGTCAAAGGACCCAACCACCTGGGGCCAACGTCCTGACTTTC
CASSQRTQPPGANVLTF
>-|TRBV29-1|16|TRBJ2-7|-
TGCAGCGGATCGGGCGGGGAGGACGGCTACTCCTACGAGCAGTACTTC
CSGSGGEDGYSYEQYF
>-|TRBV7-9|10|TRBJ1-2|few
TGTGCCACGGGAACCTATGGCTACACCTTC
CATGTYGYTF
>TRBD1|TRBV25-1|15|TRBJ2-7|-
TGTGCCAGCCGGGACAGGGCCCCAGGAGGGTACGAGCAGTACTTC
CASRDRAPGGYEQYF
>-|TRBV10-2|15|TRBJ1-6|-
TGCGCCAGCAGTTCCGTGGAGGTCCGGAATTCACCCCTCCACTTT
CASSSVEVRNSPLHF